A selection of T cell receptor beta chains follows, all from one sample in a study of post-analysis software for immune sequencing data. TCRdb reprocessed the PCR reads with MiXCR, giving one entry per CDR3 protein. The profile covers 550,000 to 700,000 distinct CDR3 sequences, with 44% appearing a single time and more than 1.5% taken by the ten largest. The sample was blood. These receptors all stem from a girl aged 5-17 years with multiple sclerosis. CDR3s include the opening cysteine and the closing phenylalanine or tryptophan.

V gene: TRBV5-6
J gene: TRBJ2-3
CDR3 protein: CASSYGTGFPDTQYF

V gene: TRBV20-1
J gene: TRBJ2-1
CDR3 protein: CSARSEGSSYNEQFF

V gene: TRBV6-5
J gene: TRBJ2-7
CDR3 protein: CASSYSAQGWNYEQYF

V gene: TRBV27
J gene: TRBJ1-5
CDR3 protein: CASSFMGSGSQPQHF

V gene: TRBV6-4
J gene: TRBJ2-3
CDR3 protein: CTSSDGGGATDTQYF

V gene: TRBV20-1
J gene: TRBJ2-1
CDR3 protein: CSARDSGDYNEQFF

V gene: TRBV7-9
J gene: TRBJ2-1
CDR3 protein: CASSLGPSGSSYNEQFF

V gene: TRBV6-5
J gene: TRBJ2-7
CDR3 protein: CASRGLYYEQYF

V gene: TRBV20-1
J gene: TRBJ2-1
CDR3 protein: CSARGLAGVISYNEQFF

V gene: TRBV3-1
J gene: TRBJ2-2
CDR3 protein: CASSPYPWEYTGELFF

V gene: TRBV14
J gene: TRBJ2-5
CDR3 protein: CASSQLGTRQETQYF

V gene: TRBV6-6
J gene: TRBJ2-3
CDR3 protein: CASRRAGAANADTQYF

V gene: TRBV20-1
J gene: TRBJ2-7
CDR3 protein: CSASHQPSSYEQYF

V gene: TRBV11-3
J gene: TRBJ2-3
CDR3 protein: CASSLTLSHSGRATNTQYF

V gene: TRBV5-1
J gene: TRBJ2-1
CDR3 protein: CASSLRGGSYNEQFF

V gene: TRBV12-3/TRBV12-4
J gene: TRBJ2-5
CDR3 protein: CASSYRSTSGKETQYF

V gene: TRBV5-1
J gene: TRBJ2-7
CDR3 protein: CASSFSRGPYEQYF

V gene: TRBV2
J gene: TRBJ2-1
CDR3 protein: CASRRTLGSEQFF

V gene: TRBV7-2
J gene: TRBJ2-1
CDR3 protein: CASSLGRQVNEQFF

V gene: TRBV12-3/TRBV12-4
J gene: TRBJ2-7
CDR3 protein: CASGGGTLGMYF

V gene: TRBV6-1
J gene: TRBJ2-3
CDR3 protein: CASSTSASGSAQSDTQYF

V gene: TRBV5-1
J gene: TRBJ2-7
CDR3 protein: CASSAYGQVAVEQYF

V gene: TRBV6-6
J gene: TRBJ1-6
CDR3 protein: CASSPRDRVSPLHF

V gene: TRBV29-1
J gene: TRBJ2-2
CDR3 protein: CSVEGGGGGSTGELFF

V gene: TRBV12-3/TRBV12-4
J gene: TRBJ2-3
CDR3 protein: CASSPGKADTQYF

V gene: TRBV15
J gene: TRBJ2-1
CDR3 protein: CATSRDHDNEQFF

V gene: TRBV5-1
J gene: TRBJ2-2
CDR3 protein: CASSLGTGSGTGELFF

V gene: TRBV20-1
J gene: TRBJ1-6
CDR3 protein: CSARDPSGQGLSSLHF

V gene: TRBV12-3/TRBV12-4
J gene: TRBJ1-5
CDR3 protein: CASSNLRDKRQPQHF

V gene: TRBV20-1
J gene: TRBJ1-2
CDR3 protein: CSARGQTGGAYGYTF

V gene: TRBV7-9
J gene: TRBJ1-2
CDR3 protein: CASSLDGLPGAGYTF

V gene: TRBV12-3/TRBV12-4
J gene: TRBJ2-1
CDR3 protein: CASSTGLAGGQTYNEQFF

V gene: TRBV15
J gene: TRBJ2-3
CDR3 protein: CATSTRGLAGADTQYF

V gene: TRBV5-1
J gene: TRBJ2-5
CDR3 protein: CASSLLAGDETQYF

V gene: TRBV11-2
J gene: TRBJ2-3
CDR3 protein: CASSRTSGEADTQYF

V gene: TRBV5-1
J gene: TRBJ2-3
CDR3 protein: CASSSGLDLTDTQYF

V gene: TRBV4-1
J gene: TRBJ1-6
CDR3 protein: CASSPSGRNNSPLHF

V gene: TRBV20-1
J gene: TRBJ1-1
CDR3 protein: CSAIPQFTEAFF

V gene: TRBV12-3/TRBV12-4
J gene: TRBJ2-1
CDR3 protein: CASSPPRLAVYDEQFF

V gene: TRBV10-2
J gene: .
CDR3 protein: CASRISTGLGYEQYF

V gene: TRBV5-1
J gene: TRBJ1-4
CDR3 protein: CASSPRRSAENEKLFF

V gene: TRBV20-1
J gene: TRBJ2-5
CDR3 protein: CSAPTSGTEETQYF

V gene: TRBV12-3/TRBV12-4
J gene: TRBJ2-1
CDR3 protein: CASSFWGSATHNEQFF

V gene: TRBV15
J gene: TRBJ2-1
CDR3 protein: CATSRDYSGGEQFF

V gene: TRBV7-9
J gene: TRBJ2-5
CDR3 protein: CASTRETQYF

V gene: TRBV7-8
J gene: TRBJ1-4
CDR3 protein: CASSLTGEKLFF

V gene: TRBV9
J gene: TRBJ2-7
CDR3 protein: CASSVVSGTGEQYF